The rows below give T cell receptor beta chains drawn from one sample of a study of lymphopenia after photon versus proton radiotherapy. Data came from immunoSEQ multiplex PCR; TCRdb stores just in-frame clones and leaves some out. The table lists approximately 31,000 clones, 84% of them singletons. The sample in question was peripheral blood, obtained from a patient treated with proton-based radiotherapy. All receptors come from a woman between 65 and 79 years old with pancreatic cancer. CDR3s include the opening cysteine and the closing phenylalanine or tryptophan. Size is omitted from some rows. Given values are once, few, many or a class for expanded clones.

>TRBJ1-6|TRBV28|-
CASNILNSPLHF
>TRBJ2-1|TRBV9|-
CASSPGRMEGTEQFF
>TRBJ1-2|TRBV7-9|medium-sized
CASSLFDYTF
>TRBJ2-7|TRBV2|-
CASNRDNPYEQYF
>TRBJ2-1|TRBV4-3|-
CASSRGATHDSYNEQFF
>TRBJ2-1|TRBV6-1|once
CASSDYWQEQFF
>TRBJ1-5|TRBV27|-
CASSRTGFNQPQHF
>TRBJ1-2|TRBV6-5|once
CASSLGGQVYGYTF
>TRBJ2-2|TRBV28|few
CASSLNVWGTTGELFF
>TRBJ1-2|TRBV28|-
CASSFQGPPTF
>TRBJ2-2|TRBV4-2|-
CASSQDGDTGELFF
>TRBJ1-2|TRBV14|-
CASSHRAGAERRGYTF
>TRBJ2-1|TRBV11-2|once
CASSLGDAVEQFF
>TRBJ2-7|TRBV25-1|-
CASSVGGSSYEQYF
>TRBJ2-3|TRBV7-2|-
CASSLAPLAGRTDTQYF
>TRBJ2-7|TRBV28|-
CASSLAGGSYEQYF
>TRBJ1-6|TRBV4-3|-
CASSQETGVYNSPLHF
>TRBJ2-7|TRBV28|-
CASSLSGPPYEQYF
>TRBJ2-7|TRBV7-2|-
CASSTPGTGEYEQYF
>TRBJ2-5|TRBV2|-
CASSFETGTGGSTQYF
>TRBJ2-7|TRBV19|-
CASTSPAYEQYF
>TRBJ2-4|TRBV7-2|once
CASSLAGLAGGPLGKNIQYF
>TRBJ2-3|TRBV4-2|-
CASSQVRDSQRFSTDTQYF
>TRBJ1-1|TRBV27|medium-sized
CASSQPDSGGSLTEAFF
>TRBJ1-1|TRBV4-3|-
CASSHTDGNTEAFF
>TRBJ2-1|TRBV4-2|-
CASSQGLAGNKRYNEQFF
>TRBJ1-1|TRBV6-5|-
CASSLTGTGNTEAFF
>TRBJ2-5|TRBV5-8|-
CASSYLDRAQETQYF
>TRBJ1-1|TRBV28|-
CASIINRKANTEAFF
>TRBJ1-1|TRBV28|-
CASSLGTPAGWAFF
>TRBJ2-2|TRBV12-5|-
CASGLGTTSGNTGELFF
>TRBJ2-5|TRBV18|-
CASSPRQPQETQYF
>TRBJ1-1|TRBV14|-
CASSQQRQQFTEAFF
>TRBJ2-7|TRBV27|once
CASSSRLAGTYEQYF
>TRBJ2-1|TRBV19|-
CASSTGTSGWNEQFF
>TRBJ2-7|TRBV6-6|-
CASGTSLYEQYF
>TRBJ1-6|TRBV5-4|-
CASSFGSSYNSPLHF
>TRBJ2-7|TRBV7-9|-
CASSLSRAVADEQYF
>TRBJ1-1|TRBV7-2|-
CASSLDRPEAFF
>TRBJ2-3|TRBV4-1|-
CASSQDAAGGSTDTQYF
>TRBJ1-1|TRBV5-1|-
CASSTHRGGTEAFF
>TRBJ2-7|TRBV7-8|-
CATHRDLSYEQYF
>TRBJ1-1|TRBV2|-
CASSEDRTGQMNTEAFF
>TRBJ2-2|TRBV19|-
CASRNGLAGGTYTGELFF
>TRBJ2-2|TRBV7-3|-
CASSQTGATNTGELFF